This record covers a single TCR beta chain. Investigators did not record CMV serostatus for this donor. These data come from a study of cytomegalovirus exposure and HLA in healthy donors. This PCR relied on a set of 60 Vbeta primers and 13 Jbeta primers. Repertoires were generated with immunoSEQ multiplex PCR, while TCRdb's copy carries only in-frame clones and drops some. The sample lists more than 85,000 clones; 55% to 80% were seen once. The CDR3 is 15 residues long. V lost 1 base and J lost 3, with 10 bases in between. Looked up from germline, CDR1 is MNHNY and CDR2 is SVGAGI (reference sequence). The sequenced sample consisted of PBMCs. The chain joins TRBV6-6 to TRBJ1-5; no firm D call. This receptor was identified in a human donor in good health. The CDR3 protein is CASSYWAVLNQPQHF. CDR3 nucleotides: TGTGCCAGCAGTTACTGGGCCGTACTCAATCAGCCCCAGCATTTT.